This TCR beta chain was sequenced during a study of blood T cells in healthy people across ages. CDR3 length equals 16 residues. V was trimmed by 1 base and J by 2 bases, leaving 11 bases between them. Per the germline V gene, CDR1 is LNHNV and CDR2 is YYDKDF (reference sequence). For the second PCR, which ran for roughly 7 to 11 cycles, a sample-barcoded 5' primer and a J-beta primer mix were used. TCRdb passed the 5' RACE reads through MiXCR, listing each CDR3 protein once. The sample includes about 760,000 distinct CDR3 sequences, just under 25% of them seen just once. This clonotype showed up just a few times. The same sample was also used in a study of T cells of mothers and their children. That work adds: Primer M1S, used in the second PCR, introduced sample barcodes and 2-4 random nucleotides. The authors detected no persistent microchimeric T cell clones.

Sequencing was carried out using blood. The gene calls are TRBV15 and TRBJ1-4, with a tentative D call TRBD1 (5 bases). The receptor was derived from a boy between 10 and 17 years old in good health. The CDR3 is CATSRARGTTNEKLFF. The DNA for the CDR3 is TGTGCCACCAGCAGAGCCCGCGGGACCACTAATGAAAAACTGTTTTTT.